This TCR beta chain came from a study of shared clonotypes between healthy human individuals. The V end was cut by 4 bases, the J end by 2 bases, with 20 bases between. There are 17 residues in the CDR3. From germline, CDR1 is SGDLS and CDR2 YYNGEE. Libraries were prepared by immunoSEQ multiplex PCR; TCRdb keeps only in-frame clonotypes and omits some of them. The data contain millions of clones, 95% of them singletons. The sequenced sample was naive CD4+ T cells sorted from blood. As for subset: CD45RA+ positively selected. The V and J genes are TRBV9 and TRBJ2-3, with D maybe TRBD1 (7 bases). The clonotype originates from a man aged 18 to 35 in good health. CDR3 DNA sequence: TGTGCCAGCAGCTACGGCAGGGGGGCCGAGCTCACAGATACGCAGTATTTT. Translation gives CASSYGRGAELTDTQYF.